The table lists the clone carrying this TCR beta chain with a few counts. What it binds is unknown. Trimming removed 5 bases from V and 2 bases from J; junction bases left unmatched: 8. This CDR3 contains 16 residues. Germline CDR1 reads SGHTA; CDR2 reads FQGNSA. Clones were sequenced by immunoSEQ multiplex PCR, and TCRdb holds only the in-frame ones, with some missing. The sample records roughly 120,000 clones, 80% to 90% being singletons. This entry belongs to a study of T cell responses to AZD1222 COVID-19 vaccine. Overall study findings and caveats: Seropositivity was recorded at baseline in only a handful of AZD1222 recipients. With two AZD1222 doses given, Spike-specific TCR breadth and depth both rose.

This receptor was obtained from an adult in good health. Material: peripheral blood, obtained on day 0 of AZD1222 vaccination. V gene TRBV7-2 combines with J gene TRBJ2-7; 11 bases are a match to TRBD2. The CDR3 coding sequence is TGTGCCAGCAGCCCGCCAGGGACTAGCGGAACCTACGAGCAGTACTTC. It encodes CASSPPGTSGTYEQYF. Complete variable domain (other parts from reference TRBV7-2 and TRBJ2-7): GAGVSQSPSNKVTEKGKDVELRCDPISGHTALYWYRQSLGQGLEFLIYFQGNSAPDKSGLPSDRFSAERTGGSVSTLTIQRTQQEDSAVYLCASSPPGTSGTYEQYFGPGTRLTVT.